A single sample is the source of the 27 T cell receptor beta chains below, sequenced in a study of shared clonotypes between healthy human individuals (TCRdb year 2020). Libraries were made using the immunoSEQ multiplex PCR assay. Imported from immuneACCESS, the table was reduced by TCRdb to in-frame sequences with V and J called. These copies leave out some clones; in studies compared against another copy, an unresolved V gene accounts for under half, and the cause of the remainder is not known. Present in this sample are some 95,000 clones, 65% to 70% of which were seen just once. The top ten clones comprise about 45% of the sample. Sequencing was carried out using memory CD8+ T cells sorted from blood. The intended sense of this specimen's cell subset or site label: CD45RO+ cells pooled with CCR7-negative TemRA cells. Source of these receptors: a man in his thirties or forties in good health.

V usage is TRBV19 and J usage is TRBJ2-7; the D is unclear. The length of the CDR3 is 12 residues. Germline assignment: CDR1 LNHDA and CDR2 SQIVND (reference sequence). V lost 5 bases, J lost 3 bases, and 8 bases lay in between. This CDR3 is CASSAYDYEQYF. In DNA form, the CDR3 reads TGTGCCAGTAGTGCCTATGACTACGAGCAGTACTTC.

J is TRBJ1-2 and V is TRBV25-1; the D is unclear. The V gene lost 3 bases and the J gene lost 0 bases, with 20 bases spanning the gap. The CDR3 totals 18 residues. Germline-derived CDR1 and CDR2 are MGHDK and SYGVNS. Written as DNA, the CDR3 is TGTGCCAGCAGTGAGGGTGGAGCGCTAGGGCGAGCTAACTATGGCTACACCTTC. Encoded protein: CASSEGGALGRANYGYTF.

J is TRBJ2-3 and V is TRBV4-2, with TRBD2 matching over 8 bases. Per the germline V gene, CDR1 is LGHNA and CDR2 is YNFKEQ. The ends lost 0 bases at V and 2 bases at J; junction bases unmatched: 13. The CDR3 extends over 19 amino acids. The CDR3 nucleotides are TGTGCCAGCAGCCAAGATGGGGGAGCGGGGGCCTTCTCCACAGATACGCAGTATTTT. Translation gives CASSQDGGAGAFSTDTQYF.

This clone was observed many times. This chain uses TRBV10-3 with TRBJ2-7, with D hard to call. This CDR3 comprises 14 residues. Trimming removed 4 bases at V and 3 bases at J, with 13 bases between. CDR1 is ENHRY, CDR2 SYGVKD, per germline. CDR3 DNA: TGTGCCATCAGTGCGGTGCCCCGGAGCTACGAGCAGTACTTC. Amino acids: CAISAVPRSYEQYF.

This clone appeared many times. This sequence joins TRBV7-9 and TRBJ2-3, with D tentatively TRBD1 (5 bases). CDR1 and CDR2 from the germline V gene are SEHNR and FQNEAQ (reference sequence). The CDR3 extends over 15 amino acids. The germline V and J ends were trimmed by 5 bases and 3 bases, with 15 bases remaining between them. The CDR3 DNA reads TGTGCCAGCAGCAAGTCAGGGCTTGGGACAGATACGCAGTATTTT. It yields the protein CASSKSGLGTDTQYF.

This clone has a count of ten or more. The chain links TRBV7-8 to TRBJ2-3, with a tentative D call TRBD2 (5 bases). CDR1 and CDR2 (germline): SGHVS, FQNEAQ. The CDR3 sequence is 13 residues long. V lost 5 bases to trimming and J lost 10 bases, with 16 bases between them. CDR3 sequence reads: CASSPTPRGAQYF. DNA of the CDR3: TGTGCCAGCAGCCCGACCCCTCGGGGAGCGCAGTATTTT.

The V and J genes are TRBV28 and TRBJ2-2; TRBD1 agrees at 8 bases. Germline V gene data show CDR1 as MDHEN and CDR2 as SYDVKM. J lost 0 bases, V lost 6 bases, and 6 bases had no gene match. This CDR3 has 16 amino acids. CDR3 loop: CASRARQGPNTGELFF. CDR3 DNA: TGTGCCAGCAGAGCTCGACAGGGGCCGAACACCGGGGAGCTGTTTTTT.

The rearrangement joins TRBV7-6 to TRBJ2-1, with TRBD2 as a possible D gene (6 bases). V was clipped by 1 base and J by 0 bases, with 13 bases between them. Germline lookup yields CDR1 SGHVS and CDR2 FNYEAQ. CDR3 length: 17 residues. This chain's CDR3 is CASSLGLRGSSYNEQFF. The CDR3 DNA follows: TGTGCCAGCAGCTTAGGACTGCGGGGAAGCTCCTACAATGAGCAGTTCTTC.

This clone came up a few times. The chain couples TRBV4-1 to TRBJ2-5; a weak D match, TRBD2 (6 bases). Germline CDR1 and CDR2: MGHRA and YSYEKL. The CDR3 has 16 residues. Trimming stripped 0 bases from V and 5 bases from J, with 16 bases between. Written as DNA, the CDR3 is TGCGCCAGCAGCCAAGATTGGTTGGCGGGAATGGAGACCCAGTACTTC. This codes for CASSQDWLAGMETQYF.

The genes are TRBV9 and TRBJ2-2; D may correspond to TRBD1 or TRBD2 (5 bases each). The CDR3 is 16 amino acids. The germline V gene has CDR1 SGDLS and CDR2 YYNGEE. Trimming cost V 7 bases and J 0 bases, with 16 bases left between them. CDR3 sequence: CASGDRLDTNTGELFF. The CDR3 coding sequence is TGTGCCAGCGGGGACCGACTCGATACGAACACCGGGGAGCTGTTTTTT.

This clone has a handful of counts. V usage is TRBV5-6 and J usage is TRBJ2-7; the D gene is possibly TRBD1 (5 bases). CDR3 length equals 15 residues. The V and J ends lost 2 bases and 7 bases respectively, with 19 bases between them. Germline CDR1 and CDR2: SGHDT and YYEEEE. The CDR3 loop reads CASSFQGPSRWEQYF. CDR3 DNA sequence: TGTGCCAGCAGCTTCCAGGGCCCTTCGCGATGGGAGCAGTACTTC. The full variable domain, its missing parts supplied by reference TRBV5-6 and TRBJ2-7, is DAGVTQSPTHLIKTRGQQVTLRCSPKSGHDTVSWYQQALGQGPQFIFQYYEEEERQRGNFPDRFSGHQFPNYSSELNVNALLLGDSALYLCASSFQGPSRWEQYFGPGTRLTVT.

The CDR3 sequence: CASSATSGSSYEQYF. CDR3 nucleotides: TGTGCCAGCAGTGCTACTAGCGGGAGCTCCTACGAGCAGTACTTC. V is TRBV28 and J is TRBJ2-7; TRBD2 agrees at 11 bases. The V gene's germline CDR1 is MDHEN and CDR2 SYDVKM. Unmatched junction bases numbered 3, after V lost 5 bases and J lost 0 bases. This CDR3 region has 15 residues.

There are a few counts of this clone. The CDR3, as DNA: TGCGCCAGCAGAGAGACTCCGGGAACCGGGGAGCTGTTTTTT. Translated: CASRETPGTGELFF. The chain recombines TRBV5-1 with TRBJ2-2; maybe TRBD2 (5 bases). CDR1 SGHRS and CDR2 YFSETQ come from the germline V gene. V was trimmed by 5 bases and J by 5 bases, leaving 13 bases between them. This CDR3 is built from 14 residues.

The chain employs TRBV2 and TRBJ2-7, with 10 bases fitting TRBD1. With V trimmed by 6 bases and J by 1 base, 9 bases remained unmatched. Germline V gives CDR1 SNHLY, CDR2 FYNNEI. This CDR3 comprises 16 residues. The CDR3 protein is CASSEPGQGRSYEQYF. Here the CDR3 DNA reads TGTGCCAGCAGCGAGCCGGGACAGGGGAGGTCCTACGAGCAGTACTTC.

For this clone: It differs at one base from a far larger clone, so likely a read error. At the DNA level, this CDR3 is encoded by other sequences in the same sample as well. Here the CDR3 reads CASSSSGINYEQYF. The CDR3 nucleotides are TGTGCCAGCAGTTCGTCAGGGATTAACTACGAGCAGTACTTT. This chain joins TRBV27 and TRBJ2-7, with D possibly TRBD1 on 5 matching bases. The CDR3 sequence is 14 residues long. The V gene's germline CDR1 is MNHEY and CDR2 SMNVEV (reference sequence).

This CDR3 is CASSTRFRTDTQYF. CDR3 DNA sequence: TGTGCCAGCTCGACTCGATTTCGTACAGATACGCAGTATTTT. V usage is TRBV27 and J usage is TRBJ2-3; D gene unclear. This CDR3 has 14 residues. Per germline, CDR1 MNHEY and CDR2 SMNVEV (reference sequence). The germline V and J ends were trimmed by 8 bases and 3 bases, with 15 bases remaining between them.

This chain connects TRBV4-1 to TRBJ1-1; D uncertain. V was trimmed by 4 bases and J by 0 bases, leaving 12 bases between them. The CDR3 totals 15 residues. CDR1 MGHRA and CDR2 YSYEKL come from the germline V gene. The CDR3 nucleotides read TGCGCCAGCAGCCCCCTATCCCCCATGAACACTGAAGCTTTCTTT. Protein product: CASSPLSPMNTEAFF.

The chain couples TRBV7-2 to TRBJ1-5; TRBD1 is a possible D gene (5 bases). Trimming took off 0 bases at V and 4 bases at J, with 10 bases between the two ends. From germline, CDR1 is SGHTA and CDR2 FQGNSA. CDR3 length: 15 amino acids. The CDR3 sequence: CASSLAGRDNQPQHF. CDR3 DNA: TGTGCCAGCAGCTTAGCTGGCAGGGATAATCAGCCCCAGCATTTT.

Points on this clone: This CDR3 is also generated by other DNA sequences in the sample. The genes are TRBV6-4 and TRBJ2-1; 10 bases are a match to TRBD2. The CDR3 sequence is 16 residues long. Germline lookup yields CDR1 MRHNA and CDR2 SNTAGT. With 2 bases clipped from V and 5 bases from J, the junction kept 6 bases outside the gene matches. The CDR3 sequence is CASSDEAGGPNNEQFF. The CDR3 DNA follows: TGTGCCAGCAGTGACGAAGCGGGAGGGCCAAACAATGAGCAGTTCTTC.

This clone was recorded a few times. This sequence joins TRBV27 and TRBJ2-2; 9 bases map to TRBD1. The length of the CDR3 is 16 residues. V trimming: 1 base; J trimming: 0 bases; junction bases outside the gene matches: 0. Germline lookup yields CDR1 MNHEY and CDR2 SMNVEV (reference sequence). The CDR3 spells CASSLWTGANTGELFF. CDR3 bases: TGTGCCAGCAGTTTATGGACAGGGGCGAACACCGGGGAGCTGTTTTTT.

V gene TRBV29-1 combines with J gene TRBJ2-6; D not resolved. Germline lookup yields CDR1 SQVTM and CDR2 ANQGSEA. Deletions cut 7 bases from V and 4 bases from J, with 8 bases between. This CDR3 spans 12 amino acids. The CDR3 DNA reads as TGCAGCGCCGAATCGGGGGCCAACGTCCTGACTTTC. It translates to CSAESGANVLTF.

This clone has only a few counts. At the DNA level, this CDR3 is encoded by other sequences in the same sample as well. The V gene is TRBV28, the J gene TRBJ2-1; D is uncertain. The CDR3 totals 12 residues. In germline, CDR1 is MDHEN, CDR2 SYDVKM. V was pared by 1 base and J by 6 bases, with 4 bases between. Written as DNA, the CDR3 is TGTGCCAGCAGTTTATTCGTCAATGAGCAGTTCTTC. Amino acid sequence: CASSLFVNEQFF.

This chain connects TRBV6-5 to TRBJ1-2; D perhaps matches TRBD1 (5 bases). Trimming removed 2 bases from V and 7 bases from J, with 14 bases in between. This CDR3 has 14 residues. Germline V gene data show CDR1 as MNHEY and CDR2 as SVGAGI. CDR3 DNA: TGTGCCAGCAGTTACCCGGGGGTTCGGCCTGGCTACACCTTC. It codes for CASSYPGVRPGYTF.

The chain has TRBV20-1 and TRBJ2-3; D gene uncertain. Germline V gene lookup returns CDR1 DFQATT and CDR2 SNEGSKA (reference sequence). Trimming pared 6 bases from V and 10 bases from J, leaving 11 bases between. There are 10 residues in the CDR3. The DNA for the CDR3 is TGCAGTGCCCCCTTAGGAGCGCAGTATTTT. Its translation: CSAPLGAQYF.

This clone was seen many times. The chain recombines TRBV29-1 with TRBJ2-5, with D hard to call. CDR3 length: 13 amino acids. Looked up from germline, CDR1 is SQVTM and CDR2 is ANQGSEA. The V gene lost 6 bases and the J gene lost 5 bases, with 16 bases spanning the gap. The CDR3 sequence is CSVEPQTGETQYF. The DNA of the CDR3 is TGCAGCGTAGAGCCTCAGACGGGTGAGACCCAGTACTTC.

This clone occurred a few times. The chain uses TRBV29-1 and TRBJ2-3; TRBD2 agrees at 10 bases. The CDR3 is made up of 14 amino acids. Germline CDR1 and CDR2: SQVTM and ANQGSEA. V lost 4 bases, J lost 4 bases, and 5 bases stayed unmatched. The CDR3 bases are TGCAGCGTTGCTAGCGGGAGTCCGGCAGATACGCAGTATTTT. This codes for CSVASGSPADTQYF.

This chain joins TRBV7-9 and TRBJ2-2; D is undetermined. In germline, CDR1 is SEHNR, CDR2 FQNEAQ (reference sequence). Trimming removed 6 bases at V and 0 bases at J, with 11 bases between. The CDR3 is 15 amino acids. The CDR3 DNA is TGTGCCAGCAGTCAGAGCGTTTCGAACACCGGGGAGCTGTTTTTT. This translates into CASSQSVSNTGELFF.